This paragraph covers one T cell receptor (beta chain) sequence. Patients of the Seattle cohort, enrolled during active infection, were followed longitudinally. These data belong to a study of blood T cell repertoires in COVID-19. Study-level background: T cells, B-cell-depleted T cells, or PBMCs provided the cDNA or gDNA that served as material.

Method: immunoSEQ multiplex PCR; TCRdb's copy keeps in-frame clones and lacks some. The sample lists around 300,000 clones, more than 70% occurring once. Germline CDR1 is SEHNR and CDR2 is FQNEAQ (reference sequence). Unmatched junction bases numbered 16, after V lost 5 bases and J lost 7 bases. CDR3 length equals 17 residues. The sequencing sample was made of peripheral blood. The chain employs TRBV7-9 and TRBJ2-3; the match to TRBD2 covers 9 bases. The receptor was derived from a woman younger than 45 with COVID-19, enrolled during active disease. CDR3 sequence (DNA): TGTGCCAGCAGCCTTACCGGCCAGCGGGGGGCCACGAATACGCAGTATTTT. Protein sequence: CASSLTGQRGATNTQYF.